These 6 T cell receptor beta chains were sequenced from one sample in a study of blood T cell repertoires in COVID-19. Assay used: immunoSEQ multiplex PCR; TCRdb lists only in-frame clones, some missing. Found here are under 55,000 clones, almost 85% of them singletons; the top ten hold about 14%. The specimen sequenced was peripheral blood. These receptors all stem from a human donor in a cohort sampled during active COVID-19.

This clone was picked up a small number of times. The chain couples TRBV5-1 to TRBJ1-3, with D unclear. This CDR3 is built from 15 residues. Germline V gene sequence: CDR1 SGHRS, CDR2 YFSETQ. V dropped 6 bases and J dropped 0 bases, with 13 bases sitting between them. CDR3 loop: CASTPMSFSGNTIYF. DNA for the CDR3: TGCGCCAGCACCCCGATGAGCTTCTCTGGAAACACCATATATTTT.

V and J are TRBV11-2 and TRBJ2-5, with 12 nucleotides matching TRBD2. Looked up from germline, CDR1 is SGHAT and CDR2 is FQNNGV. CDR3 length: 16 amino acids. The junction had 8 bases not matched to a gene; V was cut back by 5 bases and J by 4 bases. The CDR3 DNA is TGTGCCAGCAGCCTCCGACTAGCGGGAGTCGGAGAGACCCAGTACTTC. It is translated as CASSLRLAGVGETQYF.

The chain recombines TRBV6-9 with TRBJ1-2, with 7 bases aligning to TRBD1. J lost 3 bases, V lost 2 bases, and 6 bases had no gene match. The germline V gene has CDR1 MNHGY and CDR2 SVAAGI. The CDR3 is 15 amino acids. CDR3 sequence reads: CASSYQQGVHYGYTF. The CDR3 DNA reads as TGTGCCAGCAGTTATCAGCAGGGGGTTCACTATGGCTACACCTTC.

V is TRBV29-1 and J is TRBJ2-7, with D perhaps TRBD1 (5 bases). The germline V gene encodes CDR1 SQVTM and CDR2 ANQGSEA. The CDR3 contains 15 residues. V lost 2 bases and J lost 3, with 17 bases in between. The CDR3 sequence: CSVERAQGRVYEQYF. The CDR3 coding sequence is TGCAGCGTTGAACGGGCTCAGGGCCGGGTCTACGAGCAGTACTTC.

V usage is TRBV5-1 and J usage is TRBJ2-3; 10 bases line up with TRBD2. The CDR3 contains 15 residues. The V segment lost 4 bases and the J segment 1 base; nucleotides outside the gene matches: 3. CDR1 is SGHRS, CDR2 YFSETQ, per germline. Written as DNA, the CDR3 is TGCGCCAGCAGCCTGAGCGGGGGGGGCACAGATACGCAGTATTTT. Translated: CASSLSGGGTDTQYF. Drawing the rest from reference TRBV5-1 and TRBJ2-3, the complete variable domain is KAGVTQTPRYLIKTRGQQVTLSCSPISGHRSVSWYQQTPGQGLQFLFEYFSETQRNKGNFPGRFSGRQFSNSRSEMNVSTLELGDSALYLCASSLSGGGTDTQYFGPGTRLTVL.

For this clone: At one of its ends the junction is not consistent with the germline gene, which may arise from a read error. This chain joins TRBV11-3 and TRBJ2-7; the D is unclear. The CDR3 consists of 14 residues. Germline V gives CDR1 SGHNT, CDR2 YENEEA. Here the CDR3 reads CASRLGSALREQYF. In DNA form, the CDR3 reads TGTGCCAGCAGATTAGGGTCCGCCTTGAGAGAGCAGTACTTC.